The next 19 T cell receptor beta chains were all read from a single sample in a study of cytomegalovirus exposure and HLA in healthy donors. 13 Jbeta primers and 60 Vbeta primers were used for the PCR. Sequenced by immunoSEQ multiplex PCR; TCRdb stores in-frame clones only, minus some. In the table there are 150,000 to 200,000 clones, about four fifths of which are singletons. Source material: PBMCs. The receptors shown here come from a female donor in good health and CMV-seronegative.

The chain couples TRBV7-9 to TRBJ2-7; no reliable D call. Germline assignment: CDR1 SEHNR and CDR2 FQNEAQ (reference sequence). This CDR3 is built from 13 residues. V was cut by 1 base and J by 2 bases, with 6 bases left in between. The CDR3 loop is CASSLGAPYEQYF. The CDR3 region has the DNA TGTGCCAGCAGCTTAGGAGCCCCCTACGAGCAGTACTTC.

This clone was counted between two and nine times. A read error may produce the germline difference seen at one junction end. The V call is TRBV7-9, the J call TRBJ1-1, with 7 bases that match TRBD1. Germline CDR1 is SEHNR and CDR2 is FQNEAQ (reference sequence). The CDR3 contains 14 residues. The CDR3 coding sequence is TGTTCCAGCAGACCGGGACAGTCGAACACTGAAGCTTTCTTT. Translation: CSSRPGQSNTEAFF. Drawing the rest from reference TRBV7-9 and TRBJ1-1, the complete variable domain is DTGVSQNPRHKITKRGQNVTFRCDPISEHNRLYWYRQTLGQGPEFLTYFQNEAQLEKSRLLSDRFSAERPKGSFSTLEIQRTEQGDSAMYLCSSRPGQSNTEAFFGQGTRLTVV.

The CDR3 DNA is TGTGCCAGTAGCATAACCCGGGACAGGGGACAGGGCTACACCTTC. It yields the protein CASSITRDRGQGYTF. This chain joins TRBV19 and TRBJ1-2, with TRBD1 matching over 10 bases. The V gene's germline CDR1 is LNHDA and CDR2 SQIVND (reference sequence). The CDR3 contains 15 residues. The ends lost 6 bases at V and 8 bases at J; junction bases unmatched: 12.

This clone appeared a single time. The genes are TRBV6-5 and TRBJ2-7; perhaps TRBD1 as D (5 bases). CDR1 is MNHEY and CDR2 is SVGAGI in the germline V gene. This CDR3 region has 14 residues. Between the trimmed V and J ends, which lost 6 bases and 1 base, there was a span of 13 bases. The chain's CDR3 is CASRPGYGSYEQYF. The CDR3 region has the DNA TGTGCCAGCAGACCAGGGTATGGGTCCTACGAGCAGTACTTC.

This clone was found once. The genes are TRBV14 and TRBJ1-1; tentative D call: TRBD1 (5 bases). Trimming left V 4 bases short and J 4 bases short, with 10 bases between. Germline-derived CDR1 and CDR2 are SGHDN and FVKESK. This CDR3 contains 13 residues. Here the CDR3 reads CASSLRQTTEAFF. CDR3 coding DNA: TGTGCCAGCAGCCTAAGACAGACCACTGAAGCTTTCTTT.

This sequence joins TRBV5-1 and TRBJ2-1; D is possibly TRBD2 (6 bases). The CDR3 totals 15 residues. V lost 3 bases, J lost 0 bases, and 10 bases lay in between. CDR1 and CDR2 from the germline V gene are SGHRS and YFSETQ. The CDR3 spells CASSSAGSSYNEQFF. Here the CDR3 DNA reads TGCGCCAGCAGCTCGGCGGGGAGCTCCTACAATGAGCAGTTCTTC.

V and J are TRBV7-3 and TRBJ2-2; D not resolved. Trimming pared 1 base from V and 2 bases from J, leaving 8 bases between. The CDR3 spans 15 residues. In germline, CDR1 is SGHTA, CDR2 FQGTGA. The CDR3 region is CASSLNSLNTGELFF. As DNA, the CDR3 is TGTGCCAGCAGCTTAAACAGTCTCAACACCGGGGAGCTGTTTTTT.

Details on this clone: Other DNA sequences of this sample code for an identical CDR3. The chain uses TRBV27 and TRBJ1-1; TRBD1 agrees at 10 bases. V gave up 3 bases and J gave up 4 bases; unmatched junction bases: 2. This CDR3 region has 14 residues. Germline V gene sequence: CDR1 MNHEY, CDR2 SMNVEV (reference sequence). CDR3 sequence: CASSLGQGSTEAFF. For the CDR3, the DNA is TGTGCCAGCAGTTTGGGACAGGGGAGCACTGAAGCTTTCTTT.

This chain joins TRBV25-1 and TRBJ2-3, with D tentatively TRBD1 (6 bases). The CDR3 totals 14 residues. The germline V and J ends were trimmed by 5 bases and 4 bases, with 13 bases remaining between them. Germline V lookup: CDR1 MGHDK, CDR2 SYGVNS. This CDR3 is CASSSQGVPDTQYF. In DNA, the CDR3 is TGTGCCAGCAGTTCACAGGGAGTTCCAGATACGCAGTATTTT. The full variable domain, in which reference TRBV25-1 and TRBJ2-3 provide the parts outside the CDR3, is EADIYQTPRYLVIGTGKKITLECSQTMGHDKMYWYQQDPGMELHLIHYSYGVNSTEKGDLSSESTVSRIRTEHFPLTLESARPSHTSQYLCASSSQGVPDTQYFGPGTRLTVL.

The CDR3 nucleotides are TGTGCCAGCAGAGTGGGGGGGGGCAGTGAAAAACTGTTTTTT. It translates to CASRVGGGSEKLFF. This chain uses TRBV27 with TRBJ1-4, with a weak D call TRBD1 (6 bases). V was shortened by 6 bases and J by 7 bases, with 15 bases between the two germline ends. Germline CDR1 and CDR2: MNHEY and SMNVEV (reference sequence). CDR3 length equals 14 residues.

This rearrangement joins TRBV5-1 to TRBJ2-5; D is undetermined. The CDR3 loop spans 12 amino acids. Germline assignment: CDR1 SGHRS and CDR2 YFSETQ. Between the trimmed V and J ends, which lost 5 bases and 2 bases, there was a span of 7 bases. The CDR3 bases are TGCGCCAGCAGACGGCGGCAAGAGACCCAGTACTTC. It codes for CASRRRQETQYF.

Here the CDR3 DNA reads TGTGCCAGCTGGTTTCGGGACAGCTCCTACGAGCAGTACTTC. This codes for CASWFRDSSYEQYF. The chain recombines TRBV27 with TRBJ2-7, with 7 bases identical to TRBD1. V shed 8 bases and J 0 bases; nucleotides not matched to a gene: 7. This CDR3 is 14 amino acids long. CDR1 is MNHEY and CDR2 is SMNVEV in the germline V gene (reference sequence).

Notes on this clone: Germline is not matched at one junction end, which may reflect a read error. This sample also contains other DNA sequences that code for the same CDR3. V and J are TRBV4-3 and TRBJ2-6; 9 positions agree with TRBD1. The CDR3 consists of 20 residues. The V gene's germline CDR1 is LGHNA and CDR2 YSLEER. CDR3 coding DNA: TGCGCCAGCAGCCAAGAACTTCCGGGACAGGGCTACTCTGGGGCCAACGTCCTGACCTTC. Translation gives CASSQELPGQGYSGANVLTF.

In its sample, this clone was seen a few times. The V call is TRBV4-1, the J call TRBJ2-1; 10 bases map to TRBD2. The CDR3 length is 18 residues. Looked up from germline, CDR1 is MGHRA and CDR2 is YSYEKL. The V gene end was trimmed by 1 base and the J gene end by 1 base; junction bases not matched to a gene: 7. This CDR3 is CASSQVDMGLASYNEQFF. The CDR3 DNA is TGCGCCAGCAGCCAAGTTGATATGGGACTAGCGTCCTACAATGAGCAGTTCTTC.

The chain links TRBV27 to TRBJ1-5; D is perhaps TRBD1 (5 bases). Germline CDR1 reads MNHEY; CDR2 reads SMNVEV (reference sequence). The V end lost 5 bases, the J end lost 3 bases, and 14 bases lay between the germline ends. The CDR3 loop spans 15 amino acids. The CDR3 region is CASSPLGVLNQPQHF. The CDR3 bases are TGTGCCAGCAGTCCATTAGGGGTCCTCAATCAGCCCCAGCATTTT.

The chain has TRBV5-4 and TRBJ2-7; TRBD1 might be the D (6 bases). CDR3 length equals 15 residues. CDR1 is SGHNT and CDR2 is YYREEE in the germline V gene (reference sequence). Trimming removed 4 bases from V and 0 bases from J, with 14 bases in between. CDR3 loop: CASSTGTLSSYEQYF. CDR3 sequence (DNA): TGTGCCAGCAGCACCGGGACACTGAGCTCCTACGAGCAGTACTTC.

This rearrangement joins TRBV4-2 to TRBJ2-6; D gene uncertain. The CDR3 extends over 15 amino acids. Trimming shortened V by 4 bases and J by 3 bases, and 10 bases separated the two germline ends. The germline V gene has CDR1 LGHNA and CDR2 YNFKEQ. CDR3 bases: TGTGCCAGCAGCCCCGACATGAGTGGGGCCAACGTCCTGACTTTC. Protein: CASSPDMSGANVLTF.

This clone was found a few times. For the CDR3, the DNA is TGTGCCAGCAGCTTGGCCCAAATTCAAGAGACCCAGTACTTC. Amino acid sequence: CASSLAQIQETQYF. This sequence joins TRBV5-4 and TRBJ2-5; D remains unclear. CDR3 length: 14 residues. Germline V gives CDR1 SGHNT, CDR2 YYREEE (reference sequence). The V end lost 0 bases, the J end lost 2 bases, and 8 bases lay between the germline ends.

CDR3 region: CASGREAYEQYF. CDR3 nucleotide sequence: TGTGCCAGCGGCAGGGAAGCCTACGAGCAGTACTTC. The rearrangement links TRBV2 to TRBJ2-5; D is possibly TRBD1 (5 bases). The end of the DNA aligns better with TRBJ2-7, so the J call may be wrong. The CDR3 runs to 12 residues. In germline, CDR1 is SNHLY, CDR2 FYNNEI.